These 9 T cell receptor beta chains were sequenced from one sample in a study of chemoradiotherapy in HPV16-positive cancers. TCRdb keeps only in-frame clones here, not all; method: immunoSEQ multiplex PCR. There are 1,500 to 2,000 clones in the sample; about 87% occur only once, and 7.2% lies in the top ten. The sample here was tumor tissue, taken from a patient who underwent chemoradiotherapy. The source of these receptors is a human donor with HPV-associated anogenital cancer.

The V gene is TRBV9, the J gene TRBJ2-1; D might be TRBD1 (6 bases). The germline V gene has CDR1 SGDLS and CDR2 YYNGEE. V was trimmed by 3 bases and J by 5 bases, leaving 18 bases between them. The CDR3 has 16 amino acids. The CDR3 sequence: CASSASVWGQDNEQFF. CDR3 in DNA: TGTGCCAGCAGCGCCAGCGTCTGGGGGCAGGACAATGAGCAGTTCTTC.

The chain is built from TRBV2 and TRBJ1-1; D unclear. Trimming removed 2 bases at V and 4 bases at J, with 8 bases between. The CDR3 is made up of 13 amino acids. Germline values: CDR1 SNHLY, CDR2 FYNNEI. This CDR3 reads CASSETTVTEAFF. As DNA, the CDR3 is TGTGCCAGCAGTGAAACCACGGTCACTGAAGCTTTCTTT.

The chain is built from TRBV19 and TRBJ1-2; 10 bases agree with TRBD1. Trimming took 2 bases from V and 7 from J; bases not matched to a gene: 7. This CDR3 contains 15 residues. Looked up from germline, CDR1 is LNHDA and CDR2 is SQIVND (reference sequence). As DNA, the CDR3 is TGTGCCAGTAGTATAAAGTCGACAGGGGGCCGTGGCTACACCTTC. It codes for CASSIKSTGGRGYTF.

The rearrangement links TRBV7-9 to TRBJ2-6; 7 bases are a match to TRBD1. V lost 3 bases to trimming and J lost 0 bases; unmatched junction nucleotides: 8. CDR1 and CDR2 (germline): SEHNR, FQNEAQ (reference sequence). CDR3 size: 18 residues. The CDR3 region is CASSFVTGINSGANVLTF. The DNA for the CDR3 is TGTGCCAGCAGCTTCGTGACAGGGATAAACTCTGGGGCCAACGTCCTGACTTTC.

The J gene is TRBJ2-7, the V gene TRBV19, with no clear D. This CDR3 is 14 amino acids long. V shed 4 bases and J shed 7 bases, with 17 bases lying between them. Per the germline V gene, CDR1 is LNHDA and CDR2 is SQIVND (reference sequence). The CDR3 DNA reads TGTGCCAGTAGTAACCGGGTCTTTCTATCGGAGCAGTACTTC. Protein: CASSNRVFLSEQYF.

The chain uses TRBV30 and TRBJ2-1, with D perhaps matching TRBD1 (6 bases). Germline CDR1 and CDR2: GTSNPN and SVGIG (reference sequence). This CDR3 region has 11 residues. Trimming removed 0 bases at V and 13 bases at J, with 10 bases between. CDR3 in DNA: TGTGCCTGGAGTGTAGCAGGGGCCCAGTTCTTC. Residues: CAWSVAGAQFF.

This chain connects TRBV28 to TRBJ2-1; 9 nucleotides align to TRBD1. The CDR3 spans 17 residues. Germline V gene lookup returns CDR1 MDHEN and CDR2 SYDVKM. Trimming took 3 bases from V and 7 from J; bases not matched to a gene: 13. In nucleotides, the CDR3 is TGTGCCAGCAGTTTGACCGAAGGGACAGGGTCTGGTAATGAGCAGTTCTTC. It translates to CASSLTEGTGSGNEQFF.

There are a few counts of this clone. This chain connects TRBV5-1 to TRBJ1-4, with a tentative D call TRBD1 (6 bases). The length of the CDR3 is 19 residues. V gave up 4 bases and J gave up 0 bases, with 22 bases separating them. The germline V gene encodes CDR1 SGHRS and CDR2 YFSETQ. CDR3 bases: TGCGCCAGCAGCCCGGCGGGGGGGGGCTTCCTGGCAACTAATGAAAAACTGTTTTTT. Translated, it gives CASSPAGGGFLATNEKLFF.

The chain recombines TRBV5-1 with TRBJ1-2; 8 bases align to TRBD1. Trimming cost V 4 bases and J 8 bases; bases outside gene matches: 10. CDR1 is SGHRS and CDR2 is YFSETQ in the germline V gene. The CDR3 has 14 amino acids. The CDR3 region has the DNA TGCGCCAGCAGCGAACCGGGACAGGATTACGGCTACACCTTC. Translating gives CASSEPGQDYGYTF.